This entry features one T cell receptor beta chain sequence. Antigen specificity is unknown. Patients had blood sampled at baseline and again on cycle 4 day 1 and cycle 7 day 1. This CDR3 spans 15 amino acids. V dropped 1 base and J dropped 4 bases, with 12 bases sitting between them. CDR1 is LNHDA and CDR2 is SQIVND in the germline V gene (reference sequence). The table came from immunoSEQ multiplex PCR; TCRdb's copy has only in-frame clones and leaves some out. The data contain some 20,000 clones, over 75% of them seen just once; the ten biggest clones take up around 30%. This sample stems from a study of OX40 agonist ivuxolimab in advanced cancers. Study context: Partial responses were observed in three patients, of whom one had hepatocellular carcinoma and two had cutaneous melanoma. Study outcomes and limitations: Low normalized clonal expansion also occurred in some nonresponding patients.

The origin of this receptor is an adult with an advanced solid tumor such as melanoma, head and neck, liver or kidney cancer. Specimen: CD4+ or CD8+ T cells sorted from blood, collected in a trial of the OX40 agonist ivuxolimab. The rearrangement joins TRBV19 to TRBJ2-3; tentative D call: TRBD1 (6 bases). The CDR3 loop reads CASSIASRGPDTQYF. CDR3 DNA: TGTGCCAGTAGTATAGCAAGCAGGGGCCCAGATACGCAGTATTTT.